The 12 T cell receptor beta chains in this list originate from one sample, sequenced in a study of preoperative IRX-2 immunotherapy in early breast cancer. Described treatment: preoperative locoregional IRX-2 cytokine immunotherapy. Sequencing was performed with immunoSEQ multiplex PCR; in TCRdb, only in-frame clones are kept and a portion is missing. The sample lists about 19,000 clones; around four fifths were seen once. Sequenced material: lymph node tissue, taken after IRX-2 immunotherapy. The origin of the receptors is a human donor with breast cancer.

This clone was picked up a small number of times. The chain recombines TRBV4-1 with TRBJ2-1; 8 bases map to TRBD2. Per the germline V gene, CDR1 is MGHRA and CDR2 is YSYEKL. CDR3 size: 17 residues. Trimming took 0 bases from V and 8 from J; bases not matched to a gene: 12. The CDR3 sequence: CASSQDPGGGLNYEQFF. The DNA for the CDR3 is TGCGCCAGCAGCCAAGATCCGGGCGGGGGGTTGAATTATGAGCAGTTCTTC.

The chain employs TRBV19 and TRBJ1-2, with a tentative D call TRBD1 (6 bases). Germline V gene lookup returns CDR1 LNHDA and CDR2 SQIVND (reference sequence). V lost 5 bases and J 2 bases, leaving 12 bases between the germline ends. This CDR3 region has 14 residues. The CDR3 region is CASSPRQENYGYTF. The CDR3 coding sequence is TGTGCCAGTAGTCCCAGACAGGAGAACTATGGCTACACCTTC.

This clone was counted a single time. The chain employs TRBV15 and TRBJ1-2, with D maybe TRBD1 (6 bases). The germline V gene encodes CDR1 LNHNV and CDR2 YYDKDF (reference sequence). Between the trimmed V and J ends, which lost 0 bases and 7 bases, there was a span of 18 bases. This CDR3 comprises 16 residues. CDR3 in DNA: TGTGCCACCAGCAGAGAAGGGGGACGGCGAAAAACTGGCTACACCTTC. Its protein product is CATSREGGRRKTGYTF.

The chain combines TRBV11-3 with TRBJ2-1; 7 bases fit TRBD2. Germline CDR1 reads SGHNT; CDR2 reads YENEEA. V was clipped by 3 bases and J by 7 bases; unmatched bases: 9. There are 15 residues in the CDR3. CDR3 amino acids: CASSFMAGVRNEQFF. As DNA, the CDR3 is TGTGCCAGCAGCTTTATGGCGGGAGTCCGAAATGAGCAGTTCTTC.

This chain links TRBV28 with TRBJ1-2, with a tentative D call TRBD1 (5 bases). This CDR3 contains 16 residues. Per germline, CDR1 MDHEN and CDR2 SYDVKM. V shed 3 bases and J shed 6 bases, with 20 bases lying between them. In DNA, the CDR3 is TGTGCCAGCAGTTTTTTGAATGACGGGGGAAGGCATGGCTACACCTTC. It specifies CASSFLNDGGRHGYTF.

V and J are TRBV7-6 and TRBJ2-5; tentative D call: TRBD2 (6 bases). Germline V CDR1 and CDR2: SGHVS, FNYEAQ. The CDR3 loop spans 14 amino acids. V gave up 1 base and J gave up 5 bases, with 11 bases separating them. CDR3 sequence: CASSLVWRGETQYF. The CDR3 DNA reads as TGTGCCAGCAGCTTAGTATGGAGGGGTGAGACCCAGTACTTC.

The rearrangement links TRBV30 to TRBJ1-1; D is undetermined. Per germline, CDR1 GTSNPN and CDR2 SVGIG (reference sequence). The CDR3 covers 13 residues. V lost 3 bases and J lost 3, with 11 bases in between. The CDR3 is CAWRPTPYTEAFF. CDR3 sequence (DNA): TGTGCCTGGAGGCCGACACCTTACACTGAAGCTTTCTTT.

This clone was seen a handful of times. V and J are TRBV6-8 and TRBJ2-1; TRBD2 aligns across 14 bases. Germline trimming cut 2 bases from V and 8 bases from J; bases unmatched to any gene: 5. The length of the CDR3 is 16 residues. The V gene's germline CDR1 is MNHGY and CDR2 SAAAGT. The CDR3 DNA is TGTGCCAGCAGTTACAAGGGACTAGCGGGAGTCCATGAGCAGTTCTTC. Translating it yields CASSYKGLAGVHEQFF.

V and J are TRBV25-1 and TRBJ2-6; no definite D call. Trimming removed 5 bases at V and 0 bases at J, with 5 bases between. The CDR3 extends over 14 amino acids. Germline-derived CDR1 and CDR2 are MGHDK and SYGVNS. The CDR3 DNA is TGTGCCAGCAGTCGGAACTCTGGGGCCAACGTCCTGACTTTC. Protein product: CASSRNSGANVLTF.

The chain employs TRBV18 and TRBJ2-1; 7 nucleotides line up with TRBD2. This CDR3 region has 14 residues. The junction had 8 bases not matched to a gene; V was cut back by 5 bases and J by 7 bases. The germline CDR1 and CDR2 sequences are KGHSH and LQKENI. The CDR3 is CASSGLAAFNEQFF. Here the CDR3 DNA reads TGTGCCAGCTCAGGGCTAGCGGCTTTTAATGAGCAGTTCTTC.

DNA of the CDR3: TGTGCCAGCAGTTTACCGAACTATGGCTACACCTTC. Its protein is CASSLPNYGYTF. This chain links TRBV28 with TRBJ1-2; unclear D gene. The CDR3 has 12 residues. The ends were cut back, 2 bases at V and 2 bases at J, with 3 bases in the middle. Germline lookup yields CDR1 MDHEN and CDR2 SYDVKM.

The chain combines TRBV6-8 with TRBJ1-4; 7 positions match TRBD1. With 4 bases clipped from V and 5 bases from J, the junction kept 7 bases outside the gene matches. This CDR3 is 15 amino acids long. Germline V gives CDR1 MNHGY, CDR2 SAAAGT. This chain's CDR3 is CASSWGPGQNEKLFF. CDR3 nucleotides: TGTGCCAGCAGTTGGGGTCCGGGACAGAATGAAAAACTGTTTTTT.